This passage covers 27 T cell receptor beta chains from one sample sequenced in a study of shared clonotypes between healthy human individuals. Sequencing used immunoSEQ multiplex PCR; TCRdb keeps in-frame clones, though not all of them. This table holds roughly 1.5 million clones, 95% to 99% found once. The source material was naive CD4+ T cells sorted from blood. Subset reported: CD45RA+ positively selected. These receptors were collected from a young man in good health.

V is TRBV7-9 and J is TRBJ2-5; no clear D gene. The ends were cut back, 1 base at V and 5 bases at J, with 11 bases in the middle. This CDR3 comprises 14 residues. Germline assignment: CDR1 SEHNR and CDR2 FQNEAQ (reference sequence). CDR3 DNA: TGTGCCAGCAGCTTAGGATGGGTAGGCGAGACCCAGTACTTC. This codes for CASSLGWVGETQYF.

The rearrangement uses TRBV19 and TRBJ2-1; TRBD2 aligns across 12 bases. Germline trimming cut 5 bases from V and 3 bases from J; bases unmatched to any gene: 11. Germline V lookup: CDR1 LNHDA, CDR2 SQIVND (reference sequence). The CDR3 loop spans 18 amino acids. The CDR3 here is CASSPEGRLAGVYNEQFF. In nucleotides, the CDR3 is TGTGCCAGTAGTCCAGAGGGTCGACTAGCGGGGGTCTACAATGAGCAGTTCTTC. The full variable domain, completed using reference TRBV19 and TRBJ2-1, is DGGITQSPKYLFRKEGQNVTLSCEQNLNHDAMYWYRQDPGQGLRLIYYSQIVNDFQKGDIAEGYSVSREKKESFPLTVTSAQKNPTAFYLCASSPEGRLAGVYNEQFFGPGTRLTVL.

This sequence joins TRBV7-2 and TRBJ2-1; a possible D gene is TRBD1 (6 bases). The germline V gene encodes CDR1 SGHTA and CDR2 FQGNSA. The CDR3 sequence is 15 residues long. The ends were cut back, 5 bases at V and 0 bases at J, with 11 bases in the middle. The CDR3, as DNA: TGTGCCAGCAGCGGTACAGGGAGCTCCTACAATGAGCAGTTCTTC. This sequence encodes CASSGTGSSYNEQFF.

V is TRBV7-6 and J is TRBJ2-2; a weak D match, TRBD2 (5 bases). V was shortened by 0 bases and J by 7 bases, with 9 bases between the two germline ends. Germline CDR1 reads SGHVS; CDR2 reads FNYEAQ. CDR3 length: 14 residues. The CDR3 here is CASSLAGEVGELFF. For the CDR3, the DNA is TGTGCCAGCAGCTTAGCGGGAGAGGTCGGGGAGCTGTTTTTT.

The chain is built from TRBV11-3 and TRBJ2-1; 11 bases are shared with TRBD2. The CDR3 length is 20 residues. CDR1 is SGHNT, CDR2 YENEEA, per germline. V lost 4 bases and J lost 4; bases outside the gene matches: 18. Here the CDR3 reads CASSSRGEPALAGEYNEQFF. CDR3 DNA sequence: TGTGCCAGCAGCTCTAGGGGGGAACCGGCACTAGCGGGAGAATACAATGAGCAGTTCTTC.

V gene TRBV20-1 combines with J gene TRBJ1-1, with D maybe TRBD1 (5 bases). With 8 bases removed from V and 11 bases from J, the gap between germline ends came to 15 bases. The CDR3 sequence is 10 residues long. CDR1 DFQATT and CDR2 SNEGSKA come from the germline V gene (reference sequence). CDR3 loop: CSLPQGSAFF. Written as DNA, the CDR3 is TGCAGTCTCCCCCAGGGATCGGCTTTCTTT.

This sequence joins TRBV7-2 and TRBJ2-1; 9 nucleotides match TRBD1. The V gene's germline CDR1 is SGHTA and CDR2 FQGNSA. CDR3 length: 16 residues. V dropped 4 bases and J dropped 6; count of bases not matched to a gene: 10. The DNA of the CDR3 is TGTGCCAGCAGCTCAAGCCGGGACAGGGCCGGCAATGAGCAGTTCTTC. It yields the protein CASSSSRDRAGNEQFF.

J is TRBJ2-1 and V is TRBV2; possibly TRBD2 for D (5 bases). V was clipped by 5 bases and J by 12 bases, with 14 bases between them. Germline lookup yields CDR1 SNHLY and CDR2 FYNNEI. This CDR3 comprises 12 residues. This CDR3 reads CASSSDSLGQFF. The CDR3, as DNA: TGTGCCAGCAGTTCGGACTCCTTGGGGCAGTTCTTC.

V is TRBV5-5 and J is TRBJ2-7; D gene ambiguous. The length of the CDR3 is 11 residues. With 4 bases removed from V and 4 bases from J, the gap between germline ends came to 6 bases. Germline V gene sequence: CDR1 SGHKS, CDR2 YYEKEE (reference sequence). CDR3 DNA sequence: TGTGCCAGCAGCGCTACTTACGAGCAGTACTTC. The encoded protein is CASSATYEQYF. The variable domain in full, completed from reference TRBV5-5 and TRBJ2-7, reads DAGVTQSPTHLIKTRGQQVTLRCSPISGHKSVSWYQQVLGQGPQFIFQYYEKEERGRGNFPDRFSARQFPNYSSELNVNALLLGDSALYLCASSATYEQYFGPGTRLTVT.

This sequence joins TRBV5-6 and TRBJ1-5, with unresolved D. V gave up 2 bases and J gave up 5 bases, with 11 bases separating them. From germline, CDR1 is SGHDT and CDR2 YYEEEE. This CDR3 has 14 residues. CDR3 DNA sequence: TGTGCCAGCAGCTTTCAGGTTTCCTATCAGCCCCAGCATTTT. Amino acids: CASSFQVSYQPQHF.

V usage is TRBV18 and J usage is TRBJ1-1, with TRBD1 matching over 8 bases. Germline-derived CDR1 and CDR2 are KGHSH and LQKENI. This CDR3 has 16 amino acids. Unmatched junction bases numbered 9, after V lost 6 bases and J lost 0 bases. This CDR3 is CASSIGQGRVNTEAFF. In DNA form, the CDR3 reads TGTGCCAGCTCGATCGGACAGGGTAGGGTGAACACTGAAGCTTTCTTT.

The V and J genes are TRBV29-1 and TRBJ1-2; D ambiguous. V was trimmed by 7 bases and J by 3 bases, leaving 12 bases between them. Germline-derived CDR1 and CDR2 are SQVTM and ANQGSEA. The length of the CDR3 is 12 residues. CDR3 DNA sequence: TGCAGCGGTGTAACGGGTGACTATGGCTACACCTTC. Translated, it gives CSGVTGDYGYTF.

The rearrangement uses TRBV9 and TRBJ2-7; D ambiguous. The V and J ends lost 0 bases and 2 bases respectively, with 9 bases between them. The CDR3 is 14 residues long. Germline lookup yields CDR1 SGDLS and CDR2 YYNGEE. CDR3: CASSVGRQTYEQYF. CDR3 DNA: TGTGCCAGCAGCGTAGGGCGTCAGACCTACGAGCAGTACTTC.

As concerns this clone: The sample has other DNA sequences that encode this CDR3 too. This rearrangement joins TRBV7-3 to TRBJ2-6; D is unresolved. Germline V CDR1 and CDR2: SGHTA, FQGTGA. Trimming left V 2 bases short and J 4 bases short, with 3 bases between. The CDR3 is 13 amino acids. The CDR3 DNA is TGTGCCAGCAGCTTAGCGGGGGCCAACGTCCTGACTTTC. Residues: CASSLAGANVLTF.

This sequence joins TRBV27 and TRBJ2-4; TRBD2 aligns across 9 bases. The CDR3 runs 17 residues. The trim removed 4 bases at V and 1 base at J, leaving 8 bases unmatched. The germline V gene has CDR1 MNHEY and CDR2 SMNVEV (reference sequence). The CDR3 loop is CASSSRASGIAKNIQYF. The CDR3 DNA reads TGTGCCAGCAGTTCCCGAGCTAGCGGGATTGCCAAAAACATTCAGTACTTC.

J is TRBJ1-2 and V is TRBV4-2, with 7 bases fitting TRBD1. Losses at the gene ends were 1 base for V and 1 base for J; bases not matched to a gene: 3. The CDR3 has 15 residues. Germline CDR1 LGHNA, CDR2 YNFKEQ. The CDR3 is CASSQAGTVNYGYTF. DNA of the CDR3: TGTGCCAGCAGCCAAGCTGGGACAGTTAACTATGGCTACACCTTC.

The chain combines TRBV7-9 with TRBJ2-1; a weak D match, TRBD1 (6 bases). Per germline, CDR1 SEHNR and CDR2 FQNEAQ (reference sequence). The V gene lost 1 base and the J gene lost 2 bases, with 9 bases spanning the gap. CDR3 length: 15 residues. This chain's CDR3 is CASSLVRGTYNEQFF. For the CDR3, the DNA is TGTGCCAGCAGCTTAGTCAGGGGCACCTACAATGAGCAGTTCTTC. Complete variable domain (other parts from reference TRBV7-9 and TRBJ2-1): DTGVSQNPRHKITKRGQNVTFRCDPISEHNRLYWYRQTLGQGPEFLTYFQNEAQLEKSRLLSDRFSAERPKGSFSTLEIQRTEQGDSAMYLCASSLVRGTYNEQFFGPGTRLTVL.

The V and J genes are TRBV11-3 and TRBJ1-1; 10 bases are shared with TRBD1. Germline V gene lookup returns CDR1 SGHNT and CDR2 YENEEA. The CDR3 has 17 residues. Trimming removed 5 bases from V and 0 bases from J; junction bases left unmatched: 9. The CDR3 nucleotides read TGTGCCAGCAGCCAGGGGACAGGGGAGGGGATGAACACTGAAGCTTTCTTT. Encoded protein: CASSQGTGEGMNTEAFF.

The chain couples TRBV27 to TRBJ2-7; 7 bases are a match to TRBD1. This CDR3 is built from 13 residues. The V gene end was trimmed by 5 bases and the J gene end by 5 bases; junction bases not matched to a gene: 6. Germline loops: CDR1 MNHEY, CDR2 SMNVEV (reference sequence). CDR3 sequence reads: CASSPQGFHEQYF. The CDR3 DNA reads as TGTGCCAGCAGTCCACAGGGGTTCCACGAGCAGTACTTC.

The gene calls are TRBV7-6 and TRBJ1-2; D gene unclear. Trimming shortened V by 2 bases and J by 2 bases, and 6 bases separated the two germline ends. The CDR3 loop spans 13 amino acids. Germline loops: CDR1 SGHVS, CDR2 FNYEAQ. The CDR3 region has the DNA TGTGCCAGCAGCTTACGGCAAAACTATGGCTACACCTTC. It encodes CASSLRQNYGYTF. Full variable domain (rest looked up from reference TRBV7-6 and TRBJ1-2): GAGVSQSPRYKVTKRGQDVALRCDPISGHVSLYWYRQALGQGPEFLTYFNYEAQQDKSGLPNDRFSAERPEGSISTLTIQRTEQRDSAMYRCASSLRQNYGYTFGSGTRLTVV.

CDR3 DNA: TGTGCCAGCAGCCAAGAGCCGGGGCGTAATCAGCCCCAGCATTTT. The encoded protein is CASSQEPGRNQPQHF. The rearrangement joins TRBV7-8 to TRBJ1-5; D perhaps matches TRBD1 (5 bases). The germline V gene has CDR1 SGHVS and CDR2 FQNEAQ. CDR3 length: 15 residues. Deletions cut 5 bases from V and 4 bases from J, with 15 bases between.

This chain joins TRBV6-5 and TRBJ2-3; weak D call: TRBD1 (6 bases). CDR3 size: 13 residues. V was shortened by 5 bases and J by 2 bases, with 8 bases between the two germline ends. Germline V gives CDR1 MNHEY, CDR2 SVGAGI. CDR3 region: CASSRDTTDTQYF. The DNA for the CDR3 is TGTGCCAGCAGTCGGGACACCACAGATACGCAGTATTTT.

The chain has TRBV10-2 and TRBJ2-5, with 8 bases matching TRBD2. Germline V gene data show CDR1 as WSHSY and CDR2 as SAAADI. This CDR3 is 17 amino acids long. Unmatched junction bases numbered 14, after V lost 4 bases and J lost 4 bases. This CDR3 is CASSVALAEGGGETQYF. CDR3 bases: TGCGCCAGCAGTGTTGCACTAGCGGAAGGGGGAGGAGAGACCCAGTACTTC.

In regard to this clone: This CDR3 is also generated by other DNA sequences in the sample. The CDR3: CASSLDSTYEQYF. CDR3 nucleotides: TGCGCCAGCAGCTTGGACTCCACCTACGAGCAGTACTTC. This chain links TRBV5-1 with TRBJ2-7; D unresolved. This CDR3 contains 13 residues. The V end lost 0 bases, the J end lost 2 bases, and 6 bases lay between the germline ends. Germline-derived CDR1 and CDR2 are SGHRS and YFSETQ.

The chain uses TRBV7-3 and TRBJ2-2, with 8 bases lining up with TRBD1. Germline V CDR1 and CDR2: SGHTA, FQGTGA. Unmatched junction bases numbered 18, after V lost 2 bases and J lost 4 bases. The CDR3 spans 20 residues. Written as DNA, the CDR3 is TGTGCCAGCAGCTTAGGTTCCCCTGGACAGGGAAGACATGTCACCGGGGAGCTGTTTTTT. Translated: CASSLGSPGQGRHVTGELFF. The full variable domain, its missing parts supplied by reference TRBV7-3 and TRBJ2-2, is GAGVSQTPSNKVTEKGKYVELRCDPISGHTALYWYRQSLGQGPEFLIYFQGTGAADDSGLPNDRFFAVRPEGSVSTLKIQRTERGDSAVYLCASSLGSPGQGRHVTGELFFGEGSRLTVL.

The chain uses TRBV5-1 and TRBJ2-1, with 7 positions matching TRBD1. There are 15 residues in the CDR3. Germline V gene sequence: CDR1 SGHRS, CDR2 YFSETQ. V shed 3 bases and J 6 bases; nucleotides not matched to a gene: 9. The CDR3: CASSSGQGDRNEQFF. CDR3 in DNA: TGCGCCAGCAGCTCCGGGCAGGGGGACCGCAATGAGCAGTTCTTC.

The V and J genes are TRBV2 and TRBJ2-7; D remains unclear. The CDR3 is made up of 12 amino acids. V was clipped by 4 bases and J by 6 bases, with 10 bases between them. Germline V gives CDR1 SNHLY, CDR2 FYNNEI. CDR3 sequence (DNA): TGTGCCAGCAGTGTAACCCCCCCCGAGCAGTACTTC. It codes for CASSVTPPEQYF.